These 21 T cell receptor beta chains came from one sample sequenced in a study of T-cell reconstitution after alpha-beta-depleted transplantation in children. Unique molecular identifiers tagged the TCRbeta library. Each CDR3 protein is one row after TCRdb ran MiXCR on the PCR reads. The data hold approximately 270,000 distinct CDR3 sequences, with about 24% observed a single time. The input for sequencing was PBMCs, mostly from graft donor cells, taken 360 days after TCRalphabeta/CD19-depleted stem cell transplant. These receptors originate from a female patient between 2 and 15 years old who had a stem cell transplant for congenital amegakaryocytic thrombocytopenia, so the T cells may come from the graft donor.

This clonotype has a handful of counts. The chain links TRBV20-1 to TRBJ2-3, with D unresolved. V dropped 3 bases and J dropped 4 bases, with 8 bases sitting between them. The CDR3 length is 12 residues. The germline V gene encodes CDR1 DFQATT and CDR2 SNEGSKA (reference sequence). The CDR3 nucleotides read TGCAGTGCTAGTTGGGCCGCAGATACGCAGTATTTT. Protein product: CSASWAADTQYF.

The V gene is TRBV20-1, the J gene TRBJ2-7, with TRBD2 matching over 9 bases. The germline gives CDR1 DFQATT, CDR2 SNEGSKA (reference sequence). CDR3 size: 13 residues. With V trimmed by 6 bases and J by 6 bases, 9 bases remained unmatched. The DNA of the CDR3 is TGCAGTGCAAGCCCGGGACTAGCCTCCGAGCAGTACTTC. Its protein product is CSASPGLASEQYF.

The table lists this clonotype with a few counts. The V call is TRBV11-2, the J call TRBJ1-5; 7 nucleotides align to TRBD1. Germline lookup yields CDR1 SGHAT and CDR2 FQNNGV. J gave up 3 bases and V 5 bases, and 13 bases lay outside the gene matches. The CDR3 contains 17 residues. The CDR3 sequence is CASSITGGQDPNQPQHF. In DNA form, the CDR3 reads TGTGCCAGCAGCATAACTGGCGGACAGGATCCCAATCAGCCCCAGCATTTT.

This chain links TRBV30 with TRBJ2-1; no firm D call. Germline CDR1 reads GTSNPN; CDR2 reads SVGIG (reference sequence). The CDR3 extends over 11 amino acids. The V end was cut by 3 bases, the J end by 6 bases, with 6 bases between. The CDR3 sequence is CAWRPGNEQFF. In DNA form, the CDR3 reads TGTGCCTGGAGACCGGGCAATGAGCAGTTCTTC.

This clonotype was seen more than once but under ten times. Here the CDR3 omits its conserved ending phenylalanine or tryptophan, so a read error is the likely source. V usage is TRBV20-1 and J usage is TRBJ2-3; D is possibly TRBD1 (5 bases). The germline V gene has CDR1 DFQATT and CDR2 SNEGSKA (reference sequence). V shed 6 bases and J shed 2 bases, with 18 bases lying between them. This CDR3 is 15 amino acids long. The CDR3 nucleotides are TGCAGTGCCAAGGATTTAAGGGGAAACACAGATACGCAGTATCTT. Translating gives CSAKDLRGNTDTQYL.

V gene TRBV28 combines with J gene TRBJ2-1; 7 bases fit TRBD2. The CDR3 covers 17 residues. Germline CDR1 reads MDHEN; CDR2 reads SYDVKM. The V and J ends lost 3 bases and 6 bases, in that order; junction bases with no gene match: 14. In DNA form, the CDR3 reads TGTGCCAGCAGTTTGGGGGGGGTGATAAGGTTCGGCAATGAGCAGTTCTTC. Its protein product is CASSLGGVIRFGNEQFF.

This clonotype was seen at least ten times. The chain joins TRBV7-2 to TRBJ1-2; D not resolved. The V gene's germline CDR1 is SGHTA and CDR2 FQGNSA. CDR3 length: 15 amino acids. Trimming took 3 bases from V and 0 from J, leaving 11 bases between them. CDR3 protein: CASSLNPMANYGYTF. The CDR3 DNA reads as TGTGCCAGCAGCTTGAACCCTATGGCTAACTATGGCTACACCTTC. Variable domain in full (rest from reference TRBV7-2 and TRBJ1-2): GAGVSQSPSNKVTEKGKDVELRCDPISGHTALYWYRQSLGQGLEFLIYFQGNSAPDKSGLPSDRFSAERTGGSVSTLTIQRTQQEDSAVYLCASSLNPMANYGYTFGSGTRLTVV.

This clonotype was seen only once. CDR3: CATWEQAEAFF. The DNA of the CDR3 is TGTGCCACATGGGAACAGGCTGAAGCTTTCTTT. The rearrangement joins TRBV10-3 to TRBJ1-1, with D possibly TRBD1 on 5 matching bases. The CDR3 is 11 residues long. The V and J ends lost 10 bases and 6 bases respectively, with 12 bases between them. From germline, CDR1 is ENHRY and CDR2 SYGVKD.

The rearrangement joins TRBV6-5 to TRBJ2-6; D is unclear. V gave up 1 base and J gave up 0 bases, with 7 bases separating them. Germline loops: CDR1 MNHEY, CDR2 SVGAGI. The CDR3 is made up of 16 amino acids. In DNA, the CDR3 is TGTGCCAGCAGTTACTTCGGAGACTCTGGGGCCAACGTCCTGACTTTC. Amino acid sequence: CASSYFGDSGANVLTF.

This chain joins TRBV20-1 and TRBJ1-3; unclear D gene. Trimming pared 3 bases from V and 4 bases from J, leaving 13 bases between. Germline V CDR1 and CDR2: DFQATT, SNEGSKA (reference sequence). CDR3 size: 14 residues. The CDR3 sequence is CSARPTRFGNTIYF. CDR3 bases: TGCAGTGCTAGGCCGACACGGTTCGGAAACACCATATATTTT.

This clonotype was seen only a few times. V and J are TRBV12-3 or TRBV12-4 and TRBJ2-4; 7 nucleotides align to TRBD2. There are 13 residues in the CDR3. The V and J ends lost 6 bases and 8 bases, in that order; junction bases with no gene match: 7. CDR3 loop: CASSGWGRDIQYF. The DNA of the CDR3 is TGTGCCAGCAGCGGCTGGGGGAGGGACATTCAGTACTTC.

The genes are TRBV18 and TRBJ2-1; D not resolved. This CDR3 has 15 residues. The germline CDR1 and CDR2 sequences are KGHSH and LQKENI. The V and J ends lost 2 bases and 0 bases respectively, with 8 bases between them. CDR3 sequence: CASSPLTISYNEQFF. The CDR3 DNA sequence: TGTGCCAGCTCACCATTAACGATCTCCTACAATGAGCAGTTCTTC.

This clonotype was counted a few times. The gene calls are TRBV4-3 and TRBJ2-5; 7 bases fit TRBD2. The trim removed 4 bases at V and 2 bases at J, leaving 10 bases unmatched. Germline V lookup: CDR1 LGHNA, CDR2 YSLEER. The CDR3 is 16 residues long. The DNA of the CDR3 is TGCGCCAGCAGCCCGACTCCGGGACTACCACAAGAGACCCAGTACTTC. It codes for CASSPTPGLPQETQYF.

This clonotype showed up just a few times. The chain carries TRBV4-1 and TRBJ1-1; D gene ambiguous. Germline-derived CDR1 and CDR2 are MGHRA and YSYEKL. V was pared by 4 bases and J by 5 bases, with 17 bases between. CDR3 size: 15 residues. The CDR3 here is CASSLAGRKHTEAFF. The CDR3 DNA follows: TGCGCCAGCAGCCTCGCGGGCAGGAAGCATACTGAAGCTTTCTTT.

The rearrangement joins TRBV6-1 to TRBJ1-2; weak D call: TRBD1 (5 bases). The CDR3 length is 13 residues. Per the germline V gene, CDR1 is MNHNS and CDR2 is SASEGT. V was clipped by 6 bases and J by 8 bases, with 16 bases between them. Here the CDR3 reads CASSGGESKGYTF. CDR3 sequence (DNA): TGTGCCAGCAGCGGAGGGGAGAGTAAAGGCTACACCTTC.

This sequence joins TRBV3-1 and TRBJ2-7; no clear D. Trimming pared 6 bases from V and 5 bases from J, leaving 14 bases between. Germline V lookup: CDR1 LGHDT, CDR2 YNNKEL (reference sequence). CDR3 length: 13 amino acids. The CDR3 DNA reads TGTGCCAGCAGGAGAGGTTTTTTTGACGAGCAGTACTTC. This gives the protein CASRRGFFDEQYF.

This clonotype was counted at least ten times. In DNA, the CDR3 is TGTGCCAGCAGCCAAGTCGACTCGCTGTACGAGCAGTACTTC. Translated, it gives CASSQVDSLYEQYF. The genes are TRBV3-1 and TRBJ2-7; D call uncertain. Trimming took 1 base from V and 4 from J, leaving 11 bases between them. CDR1 and CDR2 (germline): LGHDT, YNNKEL (reference sequence). The CDR3 consists of 14 residues.

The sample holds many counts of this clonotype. The CDR3 spells CASRGTSTDTQYF. The CDR3, as DNA: TGTGCCAGCCGCGGGACTAGCACAGATACGCAGTATTTT. The chain has TRBV25-1 and TRBJ2-3; weak D call: TRBD2 (6 bases). The CDR3 sequence is 13 residues long. Trimming cost V 8 bases and J 0 bases, with 9 bases left between them. Germline values: CDR1 MGHDK, CDR2 SYGVNS.

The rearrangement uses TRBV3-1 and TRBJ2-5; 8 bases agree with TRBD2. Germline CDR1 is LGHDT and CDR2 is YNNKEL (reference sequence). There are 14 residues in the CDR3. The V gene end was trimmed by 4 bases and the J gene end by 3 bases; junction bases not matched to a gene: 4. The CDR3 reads CASSPPGGEETQYF. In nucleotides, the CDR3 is TGTGCCAGCAGCCCTCCGGGGGGGGAAGAGACCCAGTACTTC.

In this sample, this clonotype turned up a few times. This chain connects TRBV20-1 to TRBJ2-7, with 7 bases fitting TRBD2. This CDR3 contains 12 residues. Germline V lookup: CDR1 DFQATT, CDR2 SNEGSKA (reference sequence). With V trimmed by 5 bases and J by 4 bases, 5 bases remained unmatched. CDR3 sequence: CSAGDGRYEQYF. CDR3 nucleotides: TGCAGTGCTGGGGACGGGAGGTACGAGCAGTACTTC.

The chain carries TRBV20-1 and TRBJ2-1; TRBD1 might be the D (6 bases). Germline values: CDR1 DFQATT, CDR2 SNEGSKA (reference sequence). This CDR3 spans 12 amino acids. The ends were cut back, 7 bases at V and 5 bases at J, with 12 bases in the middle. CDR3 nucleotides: TGCAGTGAATCCCGGGACAACAATGAGCAGTTCTTC. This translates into CSESRDNNEQFF.